This T cell receptor (beta chain) was identified in a study of blood T cell repertoires in COVID-19 (dated by TCRdb to 2018 to 2020). With respect to the entire study: The collaborator samples originated in the United States, Italy and Spain and spanned the acute and convalescent phases of COVID-19. The prospective study material was composed of cDNA or gDNA derived from T cells, B-cell-depleted T cells, or PBMCs. The dataset comprised deeply sampled blood TCRbeta repertoires from subjects exposed to, actively infected with, or recovered from COVID-19. The repertoires were released in a freely available public database meant as a resource for research on the immune response to SARS-CoV-2. The samples were drawn from two sources: the first 160 participants of the ongoing ImmuneRACE study, and 1,254 subjects contributed by 6 global collaborators. A de-identified subject ID, COVID-19 status, age in years and sex were almost always included in the sample metadata. Where HLA class I and class II types were available, the types were taken from metadata supplied by the sample provider, not from assay-based typing.

Notes on this clone: Its recognized antigen is unknown. Base qualities were left out, and no much larger clone turns up one base away.

Collaborating institutions collected whole blood in K2EDTA tubes following their own protocols. For TCRbeta analysis, collaborator samples were shipped as frozen whole blood, as isolated PBMCs, or as DNA extracted from either sample type. The paper as a whole reports these results and caveats: The quantity of clinical and demographic metadata differed by source and by participant and was supplied without curation.

The CDR3, cysteine through phenylalanine, is 15 amino acids long. Only CDR3 DNA remains: 45 bases, in frame from the first base. Cut back by 7 bases and 3 bases, the V and J ends lie 17 bases apart. Taken from the germline V gene, the CDR1 and CDR2 loops are MDHEN and SYDVKM. TCRbeta CDR3 regions were amplified from genomic DNA using the immunoSEQ Assay, a bias-controlled multiplex PCR. In the original analysis: Nucleated cell counts per sample were estimated from amplification of reference gene primers within the assay. Sequence reads were collapsed and filtered to measure the absolute abundance of every unique TCRbeta CDR3 rearrangement. Productive Simpson clonality was computed per sample as the square root of Simpson's diversity index over productive rearrangements. What TCRdb holds here is the immuneACCESS table cut down to in-frame rearrangements. Part of the clones is not present; checked against another copy, under half of the missing clones reflect an unresolved V gene, and the others are unexplained. That table gives V, J and clone size, and the DNA gave D and trimming. This sample gives tens of thousands of clones in total; approximately 85% of them show up just once. Clones ranked in the top ten supply roughly 3% of the sample.

Sequencing input: peripheral blood. The chain is made from TRBV28 and TRBJ2-3; a tentative D call is TRBD2 (7 bases match). This TCR was recovered from a man aged 45 to 65 with active COVID-19. The nucleotides are TGTGCCAGCACACCGGGGGGCAAAGGTACAGATACGCAGTATTTT. It is translated as CASTPGGKGTDTQYF.